Reported below is one T cell receptor beta chain. Germline V gene data show CDR1 as SQVTM and CDR2 as ANQGSEA. V was shortened by 4 bases and J by 3 bases, with 16 bases between the two germline ends. CDR3 size: 14 residues. This sample is drawn from a study of shared clonotypes between healthy human individuals. Overall study: A donor's plate count was three for CD4 naive and three for CD4 memory; CD8 naive had two and CD8 memory one.

Libraries were prepared by immunoSEQ multiplex PCR; TCRdb keeps only in-frame clonotypes and omits some of them. The sample contains around 2,000,000 clones, over 85% of which appear only once. The V call is TRBV29-1, the J call TRBJ2-7; D might be TRBD1 or TRBD2, each matching 5 bases. The sequenced sample was naive CD4+ T cells sorted from blood. This sample's subset: CD45RA+ positively selected. This clonotype was obtained from a man between 18 and 29 years old in good health. The CDR3 is CSVAKTVTIYEQYF. The CDR3 DNA is TGCAGCGTTGCGAAGACAGTGACTATCTACGAGCAGTACTTC.